Given below is one T cell receptor (beta chain) in context. Its antigen is not known. This specimen belongs to a study of shared clonotypes between healthy human individuals. Regarding the study as a whole: Clonotypes shared by all four donors outscored non-shared clonotypes in generation probability.

CD8 cells regarded as naive lacked CD45RO, were positively chosen for CCR7, and omitted terminally differentiated effector memory CD45RA+ cells. The data were produced by immunoSEQ multiplex PCR, yet TCRdb's version contains in-frame clones alone and is incomplete. The sample shows about 2.1 million clones, about 93% of them seen only once. Germline V gene lookup returns CDR1 LGHNA and CDR2 YSLEER. V was trimmed by 0 bases and J by 6 bases, leaving 16 bases between them. This CDR3 is built from 16 residues. The V gene is TRBV4-3, the J gene TRBJ2-3, with D possibly TRBD2 on 6 matching bases. The sequenced sample consisted of naive CD8+ T cells from PBMCs. The sequence was collected from a man aged 18 to 29 in good health. Some clones in this sample may be carry-over from other donors' samples. Here the CDR3 DNA reads TGCGCCAGCAGCCAAGATGTGTGGCGGGAAAGGGATACGCAGTATTTT. It yields the protein CASSQDVWRERDTQYF.